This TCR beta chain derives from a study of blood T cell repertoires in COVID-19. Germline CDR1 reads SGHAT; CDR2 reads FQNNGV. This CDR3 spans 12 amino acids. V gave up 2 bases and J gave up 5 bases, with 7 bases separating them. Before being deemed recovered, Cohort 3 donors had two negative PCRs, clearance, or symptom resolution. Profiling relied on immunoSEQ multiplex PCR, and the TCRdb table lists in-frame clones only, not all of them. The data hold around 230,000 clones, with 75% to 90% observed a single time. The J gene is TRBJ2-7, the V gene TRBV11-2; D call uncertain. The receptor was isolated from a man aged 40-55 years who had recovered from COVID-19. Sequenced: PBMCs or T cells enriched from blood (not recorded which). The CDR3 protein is CASSLTLNEQYF. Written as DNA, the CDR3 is TGTGCCAGCAGCTTAACATTAAACGAGCAGTACTTC.